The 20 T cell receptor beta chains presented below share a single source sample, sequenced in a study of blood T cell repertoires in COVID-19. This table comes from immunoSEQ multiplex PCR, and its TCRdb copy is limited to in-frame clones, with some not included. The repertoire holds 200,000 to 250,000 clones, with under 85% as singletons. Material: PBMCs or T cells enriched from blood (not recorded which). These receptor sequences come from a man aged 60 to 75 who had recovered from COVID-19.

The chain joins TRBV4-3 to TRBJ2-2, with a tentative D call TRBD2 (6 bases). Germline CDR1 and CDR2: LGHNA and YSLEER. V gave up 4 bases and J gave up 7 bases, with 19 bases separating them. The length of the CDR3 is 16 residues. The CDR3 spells CASSRVRSSEVGELFF. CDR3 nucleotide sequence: TGCGCCAGCAGCCGCGTCAGGTCTAGCGAAGTCGGGGAGCTGTTTTTT.

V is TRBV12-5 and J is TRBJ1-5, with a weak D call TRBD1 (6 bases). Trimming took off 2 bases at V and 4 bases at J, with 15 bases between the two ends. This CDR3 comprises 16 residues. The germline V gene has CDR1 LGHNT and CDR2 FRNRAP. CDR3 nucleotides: TGTGCTAGTGGTTTGACCACCAGCAGGGGTAATCAGCCCCAGCATTTT. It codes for CASGLTTSRGNQPQHF.

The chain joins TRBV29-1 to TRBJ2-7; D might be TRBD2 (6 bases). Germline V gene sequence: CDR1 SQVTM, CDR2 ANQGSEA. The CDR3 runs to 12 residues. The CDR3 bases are TGCAGTGCCGGGACTGTTCCCTACGAGCAGTACTTC. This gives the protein CSAGTVPYEQYF.

The CDR3 sequence is CASSSGFDNQPQHF. As DNA, the CDR3 is TGTGCCAGTAGCTCAGGGTTCGACAATCAGCCCCAGCATTTT. The chain carries TRBV19 and TRBJ1-5; the D gene is possibly TRBD1 (5 bases). The CDR3 consists of 14 residues. V dropped 6 bases and J dropped 3 bases, with 12 bases sitting between them. The V gene's germline CDR1 is LNHDA and CDR2 SQIVND (reference sequence).

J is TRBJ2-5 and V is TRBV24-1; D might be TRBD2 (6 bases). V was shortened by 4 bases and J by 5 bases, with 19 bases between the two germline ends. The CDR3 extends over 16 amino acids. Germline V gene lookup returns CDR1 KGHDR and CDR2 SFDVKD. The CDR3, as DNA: TGTGCCACCAGTGACGCGAGGGAAGGAGGGGTGGAGACCCAGTACTTC. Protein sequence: CATSDAREGGVETQYF.

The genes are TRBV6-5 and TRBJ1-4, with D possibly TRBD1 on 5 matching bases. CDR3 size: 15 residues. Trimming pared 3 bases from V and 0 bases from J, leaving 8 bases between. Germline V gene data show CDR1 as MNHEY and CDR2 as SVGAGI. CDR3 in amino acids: CASSYRGATNEKLFF. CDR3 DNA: TGTGCCAGCAGTTATCGGGGGGCAACTAATGAAAAACTGTTTTTT.

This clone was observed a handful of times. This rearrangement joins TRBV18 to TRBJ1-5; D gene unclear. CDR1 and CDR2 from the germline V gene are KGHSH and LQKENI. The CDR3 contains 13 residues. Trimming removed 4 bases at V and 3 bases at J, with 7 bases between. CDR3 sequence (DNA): TGTGCCAGCTCACTGGCAGACAATCAGCCCCAGCATTTT. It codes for CASSLADNQPQHF.

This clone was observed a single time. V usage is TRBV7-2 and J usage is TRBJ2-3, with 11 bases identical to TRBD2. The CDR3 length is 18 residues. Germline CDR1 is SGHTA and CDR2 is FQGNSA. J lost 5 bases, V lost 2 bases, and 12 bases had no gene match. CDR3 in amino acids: CASSLNSGLAVPGDTQYF. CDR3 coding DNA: TGTGCCAGCAGCTTAAACTCGGGACTAGCGGTTCCCGGAGATACGCAGTATTTT.

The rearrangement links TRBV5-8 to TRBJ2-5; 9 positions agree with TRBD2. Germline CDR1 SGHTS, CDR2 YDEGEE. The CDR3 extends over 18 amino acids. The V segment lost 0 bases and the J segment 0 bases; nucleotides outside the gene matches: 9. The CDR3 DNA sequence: TGTGCCAGCAGCTTGGCCTTTGGGCTAGCGGGGTACCAAGAGACCCAGTACTTC. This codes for CASSLAFGLAGYQETQYF.

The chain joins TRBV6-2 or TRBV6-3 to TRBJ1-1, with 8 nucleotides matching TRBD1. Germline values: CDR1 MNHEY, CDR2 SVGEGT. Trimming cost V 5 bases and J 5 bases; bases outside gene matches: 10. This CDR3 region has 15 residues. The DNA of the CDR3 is TGTGCCAGCAGTCCCTCTGGACAGGGAGTTACTGAAGCTTTCTTT. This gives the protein CASSPSGQGVTEAFF.

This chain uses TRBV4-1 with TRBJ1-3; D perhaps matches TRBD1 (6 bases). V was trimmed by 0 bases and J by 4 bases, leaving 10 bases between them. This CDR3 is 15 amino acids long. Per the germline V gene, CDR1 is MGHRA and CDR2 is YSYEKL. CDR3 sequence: CASSQEGTGGNTIYF. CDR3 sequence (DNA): TGCGCCAGCAGCCAAGAGGGTACAGGGGGAAACACCATATATTTT.

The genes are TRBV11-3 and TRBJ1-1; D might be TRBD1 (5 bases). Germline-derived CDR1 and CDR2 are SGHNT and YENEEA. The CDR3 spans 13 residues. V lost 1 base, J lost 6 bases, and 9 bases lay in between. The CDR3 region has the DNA TGTGCCAGCAGCTTAGCGACAGTCGCTGAAGCTTTCTTT. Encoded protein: CASSLATVAEAFF.

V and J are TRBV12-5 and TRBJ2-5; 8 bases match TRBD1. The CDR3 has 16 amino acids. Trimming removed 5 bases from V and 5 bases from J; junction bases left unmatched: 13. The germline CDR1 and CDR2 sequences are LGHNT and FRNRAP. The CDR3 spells CASGTPGPDRGETQYF. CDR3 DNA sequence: TGTGCTAGTGGTACCCCCGGCCCCGACAGGGGCGAGACCCAGTACTTC.

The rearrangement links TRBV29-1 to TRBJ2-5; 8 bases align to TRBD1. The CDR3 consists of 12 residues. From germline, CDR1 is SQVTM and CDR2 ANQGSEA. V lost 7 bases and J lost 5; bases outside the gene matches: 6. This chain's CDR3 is CSAQGADETQYF. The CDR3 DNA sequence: TGCAGCGCGCAGGGGGCGGATGAGACCCAGTACTTC.

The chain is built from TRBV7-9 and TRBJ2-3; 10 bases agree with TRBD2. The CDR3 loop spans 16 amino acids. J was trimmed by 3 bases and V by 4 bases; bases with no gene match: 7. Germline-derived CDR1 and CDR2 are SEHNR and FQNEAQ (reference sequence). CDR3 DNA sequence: TGTGCCAGCAGCTGGGCCCTAGCGGGGGATACAGATACGCAGTATTTT. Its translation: CASSWALAGDTDTQYF.

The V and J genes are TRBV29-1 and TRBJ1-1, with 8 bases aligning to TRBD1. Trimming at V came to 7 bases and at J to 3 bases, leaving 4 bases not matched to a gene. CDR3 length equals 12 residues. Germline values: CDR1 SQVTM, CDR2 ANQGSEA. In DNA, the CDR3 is TGCAGCGCGGGACAGGCGCACACTGAAGCTTTCTTT. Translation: CSAGQAHTEAFF.

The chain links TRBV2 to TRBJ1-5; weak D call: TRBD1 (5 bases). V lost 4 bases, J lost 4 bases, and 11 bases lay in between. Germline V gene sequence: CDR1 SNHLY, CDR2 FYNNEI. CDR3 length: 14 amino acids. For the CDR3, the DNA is TGTGCCAGCAGTGTGGGGCAGGGTAATCAGCCCCAGCATTTT. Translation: CASSVGQGNQPQHF.

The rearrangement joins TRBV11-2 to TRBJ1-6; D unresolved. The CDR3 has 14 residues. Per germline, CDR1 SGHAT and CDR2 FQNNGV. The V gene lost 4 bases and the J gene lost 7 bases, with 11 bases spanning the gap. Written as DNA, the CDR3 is TGTGCCAGCAGCTACAATACAGTCAATTCACCCCTCCACTTT. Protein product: CASSYNTVNSPLHF.

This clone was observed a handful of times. The CDR3 spells CASKKTGGNYGYTF. The DNA for the CDR3 is TGTGCCAGCAAGAAGACAGGGGGGAACTATGGCTACACCTTC. The rearrangement joins TRBV19 to TRBJ1-2; TRBD1 aligns across 9 bases. Germline V gene lookup returns CDR1 LNHDA and CDR2 SQIVND (reference sequence). The V and J ends lost 9 bases and 2 bases, in that order; junction bases with no gene match: 7. The CDR3 totals 14 residues.

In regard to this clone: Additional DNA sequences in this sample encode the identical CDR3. The CDR3 reads CASSIGGYTEAFF. Written as DNA, the CDR3 is TGTGCCAGTAGTATAGGTGGCTACACTGAAGCTTTCTTT. The chain has TRBV19 and TRBJ1-1; D is unresolved. Trimming left V 1 base short and J 3 bases short, with 6 bases between. This CDR3 region has 13 residues. Germline CDR1 and CDR2: LNHDA and SQIVND (reference sequence).